One sample yielded the 13 T cell receptor beta chains listed below, sequenced in a study of sequential checkpoint blockade in melanoma. This sample's treatment: randomized to nivolumab then ipilimumab (arm A) or the reverse (arm B). Using immunoSEQ multiplex PCR, the repertoire was profiled, and TCRdb retains in-frame clones only, with some absent. Counted here are 8,000 to 10,000 clones, roughly 24% occurring once; the ten biggest clones make up 14%. Here the sequenced sample was tumor tissue (inferred from file names), taken from a patient given nivolumab and ipilimumab in sequence. Receptors originate from a human donor with melanoma.

This clone appeared a single time. This chain connects TRBV19 to TRBJ2-3; 9 positions agree with TRBD2. This CDR3 has 14 amino acids. The V and J ends lost 5 bases and 6 bases, in that order; junction bases with no gene match: 6. CDR1 is LNHDA, CDR2 SQIVND, per germline (reference sequence). Here the CDR3 DNA reads TGTGCCAGTAGTGTAGCGGGGGCCTGGGATACGCAGTATTTT. Translation: CASSVAGAWDTQYF.

This clone was recorded at least ten times. The chain combines TRBV11-3 with TRBJ1-1; TRBD1 aligns across 8 bases. The CDR3 is 16 residues long. Germline V CDR1 and CDR2: SGHNT, YENEEA. J lost 1 base, V lost 5 bases, and 9 bases had no gene match. The CDR3 protein is CASSAIRGTGNTEAFF. As DNA, the CDR3 is TGTGCCAGCAGCGCGATACGAGGGACAGGGAACACTGAAGCTTTCTTT. The variable domain in full, with the rest retrieved from reference TRBV11-3 and TRBJ1-1, is EAGVVQSPRYKIIEKKQPVAFWCNPISGHNTLYWYLQNLGQGPELLIRYENEEAVDDSQLPKDRFSAERLKGVDSTLKIQPAELGDSAVYLCASSAIRGTGNTEAFFGQGTRLTVV.

This clone has a count of ten or more. The identical CDR3 is also encoded by other nucleotide sequences in the sample. The chain employs TRBV11-3 and TRBJ2-5; 9 bases line up with TRBD1. Looked up from germline, CDR1 is SGHNT and CDR2 is YENEEA. The CDR3 is made up of 14 amino acids. J was trimmed by 5 bases and V by 4 bases; bases with no gene match: 5. The CDR3 protein is CASSSDRGHETQYF. The CDR3 DNA is TGTGCCAGCAGCTCGGACAGGGGTCATGAGACCCAGTACTTC.

By share of the sample, this clone is medium-sized. The chain carries TRBV6-8 and TRBJ1-3; D unresolved. This CDR3 has 15 residues. CDR1 is MNHGY and CDR2 is SAAAGT in the germline V gene. Trimming pared 5 bases from V and 3 bases from J, leaving 14 bases between. In DNA, the CDR3 is TGTGCCAGCAGTGATTCGGAAATAGTTGGAAACACCATATATTTT. This gives the protein CASSDSEIVGNTIYF.

The chain uses TRBV29-1 and TRBJ1-4; D possibly corresponds to TRBD1 (6 bases). Germline assignment: CDR1 SQVTM and CDR2 ANQGSEA. The CDR3 extends over 14 amino acids. With 4 bases removed from V and 1 base from J, the gap between germline ends came to 10 bases. CDR3 sequence: CSVAQGGTNEKLFF. In DNA, the CDR3 is TGCAGCGTTGCACAGGGTGGAACTAATGAAAAACTGTTTTTT. The complete variable domain, with remaining parts taken from reference TRBV29-1 and TRBJ1-4, reads SAVISQKPSRDICQRGTSLTIQCQVDSQVTMMFWYRQQPGQSLTLIATANQGSEATYESGFVIDKFPISRPNLTFSTLTVSNMSPEDSSIYLCSVAQGGTNEKLFFGSGTQLSVL.

The chain carries TRBV19 and TRBJ2-5, with D possibly TRBD2 on 6 matching bases. V was pared by 10 bases and J by 5 bases, with 20 bases between. The CDR3 runs to 14 residues. Germline CDR1 and CDR2: LNHDA and SQIVND (reference sequence). For the CDR3, the DNA is TGTGCCACCGGGACTCCTCATTACGCGGAGACCCAGTACTTC. Amino acid sequence: CATGTPHYAETQYF.

The genes are TRBV19 and TRBJ1-2; 7 nucleotides align to TRBD1. CDR3 size: 11 residues. Germline V CDR1 and CDR2: LNHDA, SQIVND (reference sequence). Trimming took 5 bases from V and 9 from J; bases not matched to a gene: 3. CDR3 bases: TGTGCCAGTAGTTTGACAGGGAGCTACACCTTC. It is translated as CASSLTGSYTF.

This clone was seen a handful of times. The V gene is TRBV4-1, the J gene TRBJ2-7; tentative D call: TRBD1 (6 bases). Germline CDR1 MGHRA, CDR2 YSYEKL. V lost 0 bases to trimming and J lost 1 base, with 13 bases between them. The CDR3 covers 16 residues. CDR3 residues: CASSQDFPGQSYEQYV. CDR3 sequence (DNA): TGCGCCAGCAGCCAAGACTTCCCGGGACAATCCTACGAGCAGTACGTC.

This clone was seen more than once but under ten times. The V gene is TRBV28, the J gene TRBJ1-5; D uncertain. V was clipped by 5 bases and J by 1 base, with 15 bases between them. CDR3 length: 16 amino acids. Germline CDR1 reads MDHEN; CDR2 reads SYDVKM. CDR3 sequence (DNA): TGTGCCAGCAGTCCGGTCCGGGTATTGAGCAATCAGCCCCAGCATTTT. The encoded protein is CASSPVRVLSNQPQHF.

By sample fraction, this clone is medium-sized. The chain employs TRBV9 and TRBJ2-1, with 12 bases lining up with TRBD1. The CDR3 runs 15 residues. Trimming at V came to 3 bases and at J to 8 bases, leaving 6 bases not matched to a gene. In germline, CDR1 is SGDLS, CDR2 YYNGEE. The CDR3 nucleotides read TGTGCCAGCAGCGCCTCGGGACAGGGGGCGGATGAGCAGTTCTTC. Encoded protein: CASSASGQGADEQFF. The whole variable domain, filled in from reference TRBV9 and TRBJ2-1, reads DSGVTQTPKHLITATGQRVTLRCSPRSGDLSVYWYQQSLDQGLQFLIQYYNGEERAKGNILERFSAQQFPDLHSELNLSSLELGDSALYFCASSASGQGADEQFFGPGTRLTVL.

This clone was seen a few times. The chain carries TRBV10-3 and TRBJ2-1; D perhaps matches TRBD2 (6 bases). This CDR3 is built from 14 residues. CDR1 and CDR2 (germline): ENHRY, SYGVKD. V lost 4 bases to trimming and J lost 5 bases, with 12 bases between them. This CDR3 reads CAISVSSGHNEQFF. CDR3 nucleotides: TGTGCCATCAGTGTTAGTAGCGGTCACAATGAGCAGTTCTTC.

V usage is TRBV5-1 and J usage is TRBJ2-5; D is undetermined. Trimming left V 1 base short and J 5 bases short, with 12 bases between. Germline CDR1 SGHRS, CDR2 YFSETQ. The CDR3 has 14 amino acids. The CDR3 DNA follows: TGCGCCAGCAGCTTGAGCGTCCGGACGGAGACCCAGTACTTC. This codes for CASSLSVRTETQYF.

The gene calls are TRBV4-1 and TRBJ1-2; D gene uncertain. Trimming took off 4 bases at V and 0 bases at J, with 18 bases between the two ends. This CDR3 spans 17 amino acids. The germline CDR1 and CDR2 sequences are MGHRA and YSYEKL. CDR3 protein: CASSPSGVYRANYGYTF. CDR3 sequence (DNA): TGCGCCAGCAGCCCCAGCGGGGTTTATCGGGCTAACTATGGCTACACCTTC.